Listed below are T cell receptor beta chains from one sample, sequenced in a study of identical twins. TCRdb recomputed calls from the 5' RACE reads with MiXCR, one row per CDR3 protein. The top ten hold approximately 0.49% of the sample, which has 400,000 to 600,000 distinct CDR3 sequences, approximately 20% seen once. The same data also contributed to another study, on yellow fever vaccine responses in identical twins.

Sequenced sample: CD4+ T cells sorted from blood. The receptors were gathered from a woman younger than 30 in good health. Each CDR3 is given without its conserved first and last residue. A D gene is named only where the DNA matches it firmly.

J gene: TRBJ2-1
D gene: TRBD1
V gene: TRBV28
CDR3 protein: ASSLMGGQGFDNEQF

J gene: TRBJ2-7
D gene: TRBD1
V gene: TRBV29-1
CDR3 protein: SVWDRVYEQY

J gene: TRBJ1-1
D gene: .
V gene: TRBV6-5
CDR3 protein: ASSYRVLNTEAF

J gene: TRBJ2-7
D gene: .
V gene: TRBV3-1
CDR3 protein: ASSPTPGPKQY

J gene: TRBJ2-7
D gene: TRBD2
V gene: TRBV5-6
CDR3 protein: ASSLGLAGIYEQY

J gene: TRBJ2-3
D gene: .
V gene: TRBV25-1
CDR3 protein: ASSDHLTGTDTQY

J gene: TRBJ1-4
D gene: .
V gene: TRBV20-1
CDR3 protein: SASQGNEKLF

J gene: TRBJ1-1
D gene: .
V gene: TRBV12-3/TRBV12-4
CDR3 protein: ASSFEGTLNTEAF

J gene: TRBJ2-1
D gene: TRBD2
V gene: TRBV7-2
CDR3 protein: ASSPRGTSGGAYEQF

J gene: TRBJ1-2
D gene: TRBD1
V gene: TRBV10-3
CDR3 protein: ATDTGQSYGYT

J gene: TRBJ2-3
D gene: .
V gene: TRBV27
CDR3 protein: ASSYPAWSDTQY

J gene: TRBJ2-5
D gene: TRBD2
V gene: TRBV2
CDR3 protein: ASSGSSGGETQY

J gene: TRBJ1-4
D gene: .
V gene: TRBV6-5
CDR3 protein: ATRPEGPAGGKLF

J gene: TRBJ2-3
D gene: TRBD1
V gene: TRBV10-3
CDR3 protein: AISDWKGAVTDTQY

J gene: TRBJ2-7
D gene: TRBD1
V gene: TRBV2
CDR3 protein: ASRSGTGSYEQY

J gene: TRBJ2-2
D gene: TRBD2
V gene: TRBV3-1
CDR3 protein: ACSFGPSYGTRDTGELF

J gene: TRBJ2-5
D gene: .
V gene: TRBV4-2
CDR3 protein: ASSSRSEETQY

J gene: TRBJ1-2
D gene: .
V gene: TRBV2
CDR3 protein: ASSERVTYT

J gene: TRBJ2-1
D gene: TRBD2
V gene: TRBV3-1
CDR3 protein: ASSQLAGLSSYNEQF